What follows describes a single T cell receptor beta chain. The sample comes from a study of blood T cell repertoires in COVID-19. Background on the study: Samples of COVID-19 (acute and convalescent) were obtained from the United States, Italy and Spain.

CDR1 and CDR2 (germline): SGHAT, FQNNGV. This CDR3 contains 18 residues. Trimming removed 5 bases from V and 7 bases from J; junction bases left unmatched: 12. The authors' processing: Reference gene primers were amplified, and this amplification served to estimate nucleated cell counts. Sequenced by immunoSEQ multiplex PCR; TCRdb stores in-frame clones only, minus some. V and J calls and clone size are as listed in that table; D and trimming were resolved from the DNA. The data hold roughly 74,000 clones, with around four fifths observed a single time. Sequencing was done on a sample of peripheral blood. V gene TRBV11-2 combines with J gene TRBJ2-1; 15 bases are a match to TRBD2. The TCR sequence derives from a man between 65 and 85 years old with acute or convalescent COVID-19. The CDR3: CASSPRTSGRARWNEQFF. In nucleotides, the CDR3 is TGTGCCAGCAGCCCCCGGACTAGCGGGAGGGCCCGGTGGAATGAGCAGTTCTTC. The whole variable domain, remainder taken from reference TRBV11-2 and TRBJ2-1, is EAGVAQSPRYKIIEKRQSVAFWCNPISGHATLYWYQQILGQGPKLLIQFQNNGVVDDSQLPKDRFSAERLKGVDSTLKIQPAKLEDSAVYLCASSPRTSGRARWNEQFFGPGTRLTVL.